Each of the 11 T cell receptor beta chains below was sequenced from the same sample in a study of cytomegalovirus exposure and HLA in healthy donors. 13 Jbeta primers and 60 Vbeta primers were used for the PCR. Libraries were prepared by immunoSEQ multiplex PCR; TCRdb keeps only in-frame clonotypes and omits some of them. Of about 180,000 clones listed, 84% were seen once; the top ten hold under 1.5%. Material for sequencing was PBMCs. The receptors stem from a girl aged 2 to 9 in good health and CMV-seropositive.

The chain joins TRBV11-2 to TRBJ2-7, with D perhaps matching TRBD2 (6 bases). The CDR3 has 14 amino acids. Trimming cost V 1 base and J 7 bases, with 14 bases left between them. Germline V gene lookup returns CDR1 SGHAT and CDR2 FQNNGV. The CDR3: CASSLGSSEGEQYF. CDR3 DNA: TGTGCCAGCAGCTTAGGATCTTCGGAGGGAGAGCAGTACTTC.

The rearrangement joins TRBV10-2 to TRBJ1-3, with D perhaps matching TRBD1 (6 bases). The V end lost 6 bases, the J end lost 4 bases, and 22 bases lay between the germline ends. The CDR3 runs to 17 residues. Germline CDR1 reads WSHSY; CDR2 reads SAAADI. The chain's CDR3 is CASRIDSGGHNGNTIYF. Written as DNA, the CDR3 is TGCGCCAGCAGAATTGACAGCGGGGGGCATAACGGAAACACCATATATTTT.

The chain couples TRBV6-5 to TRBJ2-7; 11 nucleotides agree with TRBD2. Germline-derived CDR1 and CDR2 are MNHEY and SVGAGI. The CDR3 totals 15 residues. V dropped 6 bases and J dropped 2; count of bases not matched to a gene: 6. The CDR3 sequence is CASRPPGLAAYEQYF. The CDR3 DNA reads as TGTGCCAGCAGGCCTCCGGGACTAGCGGCCTACGAGCAGTACTTC.

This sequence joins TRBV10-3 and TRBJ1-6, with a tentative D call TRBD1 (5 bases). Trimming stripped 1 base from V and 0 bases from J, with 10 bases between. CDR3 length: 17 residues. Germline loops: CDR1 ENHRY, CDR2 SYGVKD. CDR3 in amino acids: CAISEFDSSSYNSPLHF. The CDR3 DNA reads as TGTGCCATCAGTGAGTTCGACAGTAGCTCCTATAATTCACCCCTCCACTTT.

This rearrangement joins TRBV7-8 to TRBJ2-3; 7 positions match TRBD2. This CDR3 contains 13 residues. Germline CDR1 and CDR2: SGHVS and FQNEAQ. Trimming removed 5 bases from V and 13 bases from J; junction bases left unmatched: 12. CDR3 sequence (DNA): TGTGCCAGCAGCCCCGCTTATTGGGGGGGGGAGTATTTT. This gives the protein CASSPAYWGGEYF.

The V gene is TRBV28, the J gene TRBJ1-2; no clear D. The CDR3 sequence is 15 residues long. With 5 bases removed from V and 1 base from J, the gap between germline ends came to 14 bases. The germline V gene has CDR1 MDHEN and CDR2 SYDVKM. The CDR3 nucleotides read TGTGCCAGCAGTCACTCGGGAAGGCGTAACTATGGCTACACCTTC. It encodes CASSHSGRRNYGYTF.

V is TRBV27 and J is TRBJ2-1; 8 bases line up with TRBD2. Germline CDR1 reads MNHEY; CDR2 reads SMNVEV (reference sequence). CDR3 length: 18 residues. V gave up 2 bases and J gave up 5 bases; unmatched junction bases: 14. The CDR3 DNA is TGTGCCAGCAGTTTAAATGTAGGGGGGGGGACTAGAAACAATGAGCAGTTCTTC. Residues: CASSLNVGGGTRNNEQFF.

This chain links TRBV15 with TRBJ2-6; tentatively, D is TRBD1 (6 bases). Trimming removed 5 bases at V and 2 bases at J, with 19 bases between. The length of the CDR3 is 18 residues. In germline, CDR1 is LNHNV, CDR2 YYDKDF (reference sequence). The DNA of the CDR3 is TGTGCCACCAGCGTGGGACATGGAACCGGAGCTGGGGCCAACGTCCTGACTTTC. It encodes CATSVGHGTGAGANVLTF.

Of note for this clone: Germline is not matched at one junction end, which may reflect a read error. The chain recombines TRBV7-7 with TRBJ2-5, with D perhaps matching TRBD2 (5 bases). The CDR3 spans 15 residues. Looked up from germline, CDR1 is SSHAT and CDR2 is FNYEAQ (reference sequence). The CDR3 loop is CASSPSGSREETQYF. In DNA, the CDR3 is TGTGCTAGCAGCCCCTCCGGATCGCGGGAAGAGACCCAGTACTTC.

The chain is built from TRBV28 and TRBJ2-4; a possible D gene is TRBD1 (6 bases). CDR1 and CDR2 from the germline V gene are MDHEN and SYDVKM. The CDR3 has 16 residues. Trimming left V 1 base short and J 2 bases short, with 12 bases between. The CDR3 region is CASSLSGGATKNIQYF. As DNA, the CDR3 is TGTGCCAGCAGTTTATCTGGGGGCGCGACCAAAAACATTCAGTACTTC.

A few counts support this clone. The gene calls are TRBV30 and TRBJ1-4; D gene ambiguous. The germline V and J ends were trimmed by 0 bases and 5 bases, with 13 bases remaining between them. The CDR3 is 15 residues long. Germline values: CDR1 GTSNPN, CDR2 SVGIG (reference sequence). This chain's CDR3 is CAWSVGQAVNEKLFF. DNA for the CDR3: TGTGCCTGGAGTGTAGGTCAGGCAGTGAATGAAAAACTGTTTTTT.